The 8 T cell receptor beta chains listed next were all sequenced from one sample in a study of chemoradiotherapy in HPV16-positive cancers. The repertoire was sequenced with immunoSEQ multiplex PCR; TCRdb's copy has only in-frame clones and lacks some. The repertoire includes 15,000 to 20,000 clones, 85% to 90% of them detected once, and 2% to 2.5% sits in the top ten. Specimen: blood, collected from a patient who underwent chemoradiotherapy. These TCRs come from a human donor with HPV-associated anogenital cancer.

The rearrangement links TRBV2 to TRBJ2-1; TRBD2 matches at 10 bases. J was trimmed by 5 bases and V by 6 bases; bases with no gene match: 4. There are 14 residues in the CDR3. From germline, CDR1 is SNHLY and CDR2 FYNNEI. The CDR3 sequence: CASSGLAANNEQFF. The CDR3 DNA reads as TGTGCCAGCAGCGGACTAGCGGCTAACAATGAGCAGTTCTTC.

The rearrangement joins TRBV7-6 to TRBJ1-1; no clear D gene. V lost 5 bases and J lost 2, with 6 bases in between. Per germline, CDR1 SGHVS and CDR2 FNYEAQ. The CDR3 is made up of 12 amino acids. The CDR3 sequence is CASSALNTEAFF. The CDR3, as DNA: TGTGCCAGCAGCGCCCTTAACACTGAAGCTTTCTTT. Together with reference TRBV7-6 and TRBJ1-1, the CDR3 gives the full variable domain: GAGVSQSPRYKVTKRGQDVALRCDPISGHVSLYWYRQALGQGPEFLTYFNYEAQQDKSGLPNDRFSAERPEGSISTLTIQRTEQRDSAMYRCASSALNTEAFFGQGTRLTVV.

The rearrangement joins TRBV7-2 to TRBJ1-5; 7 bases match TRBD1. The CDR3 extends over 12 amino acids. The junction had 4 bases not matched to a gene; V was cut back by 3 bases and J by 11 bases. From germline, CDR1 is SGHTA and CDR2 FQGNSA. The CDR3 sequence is CASSFPGGAQHF. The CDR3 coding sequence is TGTGCCAGCAGCTTCCCAGGGGGGGCCCAGCATTTT.

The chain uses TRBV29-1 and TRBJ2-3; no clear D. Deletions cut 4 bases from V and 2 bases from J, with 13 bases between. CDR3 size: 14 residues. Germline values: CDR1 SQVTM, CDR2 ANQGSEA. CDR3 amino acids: CSVVAGTLTDTQYF. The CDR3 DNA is TGCAGCGTTGTGGCAGGTACACTCACAGATACGCAGTATTTT.

In DNA, the CDR3 is TGTGCCAGCAGTAACCTCGCCCCGGGACTGGAAGCCTACGAGCAGTACTTC. Its protein product is CASSNLAPGLEAYEQYF. J is TRBJ2-7 and V is TRBV28; D might be TRBD2 (6 bases). Germline V gene data show CDR1 as MDHEN and CDR2 as SYDVKM. The CDR3 has 17 residues. V was shortened by 5 bases and J by 2 bases, with 22 bases between the two germline ends.

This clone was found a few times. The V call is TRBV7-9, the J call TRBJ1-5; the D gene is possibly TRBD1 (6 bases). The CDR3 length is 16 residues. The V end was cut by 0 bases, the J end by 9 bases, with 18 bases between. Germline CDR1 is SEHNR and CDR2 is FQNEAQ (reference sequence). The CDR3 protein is CASSLALGTTLGPQHF. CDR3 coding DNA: TGTGCCAGCAGCTTAGCGCTGGGGACAACTTTAGGGCCCCAGCATTTT.

CDR3 nucleotides: TGTGCCAGCAGGGCGGACAGACCAACTAATGAAAAACTGTTTTTT. Protein product: CASRADRPTNEKLFF. The chain has TRBV2 and TRBJ1-4, with D tentatively TRBD1 (6 bases). V shed 6 bases and J shed 0 bases, with 11 bases lying between them. The germline gives CDR1 SNHLY, CDR2 FYNNEI. CDR3 length: 15 residues.

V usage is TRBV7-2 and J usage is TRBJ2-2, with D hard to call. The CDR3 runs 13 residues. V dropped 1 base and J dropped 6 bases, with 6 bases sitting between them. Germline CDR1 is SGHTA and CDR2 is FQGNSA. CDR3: CASSLDGAGELFF. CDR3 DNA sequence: TGTGCCAGCAGCTTAGATGGCGCCGGGGAGCTGTTTTTT.